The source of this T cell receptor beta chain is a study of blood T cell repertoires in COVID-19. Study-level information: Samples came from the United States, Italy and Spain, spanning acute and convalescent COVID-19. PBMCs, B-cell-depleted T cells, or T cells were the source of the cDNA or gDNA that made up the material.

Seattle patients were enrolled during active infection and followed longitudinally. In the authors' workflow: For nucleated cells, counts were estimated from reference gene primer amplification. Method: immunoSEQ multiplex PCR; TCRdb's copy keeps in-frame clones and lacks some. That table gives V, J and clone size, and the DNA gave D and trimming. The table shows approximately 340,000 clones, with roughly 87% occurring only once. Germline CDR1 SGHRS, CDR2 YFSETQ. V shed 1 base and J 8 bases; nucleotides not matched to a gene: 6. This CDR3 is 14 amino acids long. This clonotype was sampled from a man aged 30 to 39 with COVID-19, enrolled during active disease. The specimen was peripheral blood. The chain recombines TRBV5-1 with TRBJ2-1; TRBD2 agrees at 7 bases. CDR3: CASSLPAGFDEQFF. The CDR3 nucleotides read TGCGCCAGCAGCTTGCCAGCGGGGTTTGATGAGCAGTTCTTC. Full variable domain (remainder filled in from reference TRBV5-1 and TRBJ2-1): KAGVTQTPRYLIKTRGQQVTLSCSPISGHRSVSWYQQTPGQGLQFLFEYFSETQRNKGNFPGRFSGRQFSNSRSEMNVSTLELGDSALYLCASSLPAGFDEQFFGPGTRLTVL.